Presented here are 19 T cell receptor beta chains from one specimen sequenced in a study of blood T cell repertoires in COVID-19. Sequencing was performed with immunoSEQ multiplex PCR; in TCRdb, only in-frame clones are kept and a portion is missing. The sample holds under 200,000 clones, roughly 84% seen once. Sequences were obtained from peripheral blood. All receptors derive from a woman aged 80 or over with acute or convalescent COVID-19.

The rearrangement uses TRBV11-2 and TRBJ1-1, with D possibly being TRBD1 (6 bases). This CDR3 contains 14 residues. The germline gives CDR1 SGHAT, CDR2 FQNNGV. V lost 5 bases, J lost 0 bases, and 10 bases lay in between. The CDR3 bases are TGTGCCAGCAGCGGGGGCGGTGTGAACACTGAAGCTTTCTTT. This translates into CASSGGGVNTEAFF.

V usage is TRBV9 and J usage is TRBJ1-5, with D perhaps TRBD1 (5 bases). V shed 0 bases and J shed 2 bases, with 9 bases lying between them. The CDR3 runs 15 residues. CDR1 is SGDLS and CDR2 is YYNGEE in the germline V gene. The CDR3 here is CASSVGGEGNQPQHF. CDR3 sequence (DNA): TGTGCCAGCAGCGTAGGGGGGGAAGGCAATCAGCCCCAGCATTTT.

The chain has TRBV7-3 and TRBJ2-1, with D unresolved. Trimming took off 2 bases at V and 5 bases at J, with 7 bases between the two ends. CDR1 and CDR2 from the germline V gene are SGHTA and FQGTGA. This CDR3 is 13 amino acids long. The CDR3 loop reads CASSLLRNNEQFF. The CDR3 DNA reads TGTGCCAGCAGCTTATTGCGGAACAATGAGCAGTTCTTC.

A single count supports this clone. The chain combines TRBV11-2 with TRBJ2-1, with 8 nucleotides matching TRBD2. CDR1 and CDR2 from the germline V gene are SGHAT and FQNNGV. The CDR3 is 18 residues long. Losses at the gene ends were 0 bases for V and 9 bases for J; bases not matched to a gene: 16. CDR3: CASSLDRASGPRESEQFF. CDR3 DNA: TGTGCCAGCAGCTTAGACCGTGCTAGCGGGCCCAGAGAGAGTGAGCAGTTCTTC.

The genes are TRBV7-9 and TRBJ1-5; maybe TRBD1 (5 bases). CDR1 is SEHNR, CDR2 FQNEAQ, per germline (reference sequence). The CDR3 has 17 amino acids. Between the trimmed V and J ends, which lost 1 base and 0 bases, there was a span of 13 bases. CDR3 bases: TGTGCCAGCAGCTTAGGGTTTCCGGGGGATAGCAATCAGCCCCAGCATTTT. Translating it yields CASSLGFPGDSNQPQHF. The complete variable domain, with remaining parts taken from reference TRBV7-9 and TRBJ1-5, reads DTGVSQNPRHKITKRGQNVTFRCDPISEHNRLYWYRQTLGQGPEFLTYFQNEAQLEKSRLLSDRFSAERPKGSFSTLEIQRTEQGDSAMYLCASSLGFPGDSNQPQHFGDGTRLSIL.

This clone was observed a single time. The CDR3 DNA sequence: TGCAGCGTTGAAGAAGCCAGGGGGCATCTCCAAAACACTGAAGCTTTCTTT. Protein product: CSVEEARGHLQNTEAFF. This rearrangement joins TRBV29-1 to TRBJ1-1; 8 bases map to TRBD1. The junction had 11 bases not matched to a gene; V was cut back by 0 bases and J by 2 bases. The CDR3 spans 17 residues. The germline V gene has CDR1 SQVTM and CDR2 ANQGSEA. The whole variable domain, remainder taken from reference TRBV29-1 and TRBJ1-1, is SAVISQKPSRDICQRGTSLTIQCQVDSQVTMMFWYRQQPGQSLTLIATANQGSEATYESGFVIDKFPISRPNLTFSTLTVSNMSPEDSSIYLCSVEEARGHLQNTEAFFGQGTRLTVV.

CDR3 sequence: CASSLPGGTEAFF. The CDR3 nucleotides read TGTGCCAGCAGCTTACCAGGGGGTACTGAAGCTTTCTTT. This rearrangement joins TRBV7-9 to TRBJ1-1, with TRBD1 identical over 7 bases. Germline V gene data show CDR1 as SEHNR and CDR2 as FQNEAQ (reference sequence). CDR3 length: 13 residues. The J segment lost 5 bases and the V segment lost 2 bases, leaving 2 bases of the junction unmatched.

A few counts support this clone. The chain recombines TRBV10-3 with TRBJ1-6; 10 nucleotides align to TRBD1. The CDR3 spans 14 residues. Germline lookup yields CDR1 ENHRY and CDR2 SYGVKD. Germline trimming cut 4 bases from V and 8 bases from J; bases unmatched to any gene: 2. The CDR3 loop reads CAISAGQGDSPLHF. CDR3 nucleotides: TGTGCCATCAGTGCTGGACAGGGGGATTCACCCCTCCACTTT.

This rearrangement joins TRBV24-1 to TRBJ2-5; TRBD1 matches at 9 bases. CDR1 KGHDR and CDR2 SFDVKD come from the germline V gene. V shed 4 bases, J shed 4 bases, and the junction held 6 bases outside the gene matches. This CDR3 is 15 amino acids long. In DNA form, the CDR3 reads TGTGCCACCAGTGAAGGACAGGGGTCCATAGAGACCCAGTACTTC. Translating gives CATSEGQGSIETQYF.

The V and J genes are TRBV5-4 and TRBJ1-2, with a weak D call TRBD1 (6 bases). The CDR3 is made up of 14 amino acids. With 2 bases removed from V and 5 bases from J, the gap between germline ends came to 13 bases. Germline V gene lookup returns CDR1 SGHNT and CDR2 YYREEE (reference sequence). CDR3 amino acids: CASSLPGTQYGYTF. CDR3 DNA: TGTGCCAGCAGCTTACCTGGGACACAGTATGGCTACACCTTC. The variable domain in full, completed from reference TRBV5-4 and TRBJ1-2, reads ETGVTQSPTHLIKTRGQQVTLRCSSQSGHNTVSWYQQALGQGPQFIFQYYREEENGRGNFPPRFSGLQFPNYSSELNVNALELDDSALYLCASSLPGTQYGYTFGSGTRLTVV.

This chain joins TRBV7-9 and TRBJ2-1; D is perhaps TRBD2 (5 bases). This CDR3 is 15 amino acids long. Germline-derived CDR1 and CDR2 are SEHNR and FQNEAQ (reference sequence). The ends were cut back, 6 bases at V and 6 bases at J, with 18 bases in the middle. This CDR3 reads CASSPEGLPGNEQFF. The CDR3 DNA reads as TGTGCCAGCAGTCCAGAAGGACTCCCAGGCAATGAGCAGTTCTTC. The entire variable domain, with the rest obtained from reference TRBV7-9 and TRBJ2-1, is as follows: DTGVSQNPRHKITKRGQNVTFRCDPISEHNRLYWYRQTLGQGPEFLTYFQNEAQLEKSRLLSDRFSAERPKGSFSTLEIQRTEQGDSAMYLCASSPEGLPGNEQFFGPGTRLTVL.

The chain joins TRBV13 to TRBJ2-3; the match to TRBD1 covers 10 bases. CDR1 is PRHDT, CDR2 FYEKMQ, per germline (reference sequence). Trimming at V came to 5 bases and at J to 5 bases, leaving 7 bases not matched to a gene. The CDR3 length is 15 residues. CDR3 sequence (DNA): TGTGCCAGCAGCGCCGACAGGGGGCCAGGAGATACGCAGTATTTT. This sequence encodes CASSADRGPGDTQYF.

V and J are TRBV2 and TRBJ2-7; no firm D call. CDR1 and CDR2 from the germline V gene are SNHLY and FYNNEI. V was trimmed by 10 bases and J by 3 bases, leaving 7 bases between them. The CDR3 is 10 amino acids. CDR3 nucleotide sequence: TGTGCCATAAACAGCTACGAGCAGTACTTC. This translates into CAINSYEQYF.

The J gene is TRBJ2-7, the V gene TRBV10-3, with 11 nucleotides matching TRBD2. Looked up from germline, CDR1 is ENHRY and CDR2 is SYGVKD. This CDR3 has 15 amino acids. V was clipped by 6 bases and J by 7 bases; unmatched bases: 11. The CDR3 coding sequence is TGTGCCATCAGCCGGGGACTAGCGGTCCTCTCGGAGCAGTACTTC. Amino acids: CAISRGLAVLSEQYF.

The genes are TRBV5-4 and TRBJ2-5; 8 nucleotides line up with TRBD2. J gave up 4 bases and V 3 bases, and 11 bases lay outside the gene matches. Germline lookup yields CDR1 SGHNT and CDR2 YYREEE (reference sequence). This CDR3 is 16 amino acids long. CDR3 bases: TGTGCCAGCAGCTCAATTAGCGGGGTGCTCGGAGAGACCCAGTACTTC. Its translation is CASSSISGVLGETQYF.

The chain carries TRBV6-5 and TRBJ2-7, with 9 bases fitting TRBD1. V lost 5 bases to trimming and J lost 4 bases; unmatched junction nucleotides: 9. The CDR3 runs to 15 residues. Germline values: CDR1 MNHEY, CDR2 SVGAGI. The CDR3 region is CASSRVDRGMYEQYF. DNA of the CDR3: TGTGCCAGCAGTAGGGTTGACAGGGGGATGTACGAGCAGTACTTC.

The chain recombines TRBV9 with TRBJ2-3, with D possibly being TRBD2 (5 bases). Germline CDR1 reads SGDLS; CDR2 reads YYNGEE. The CDR3 length is 15 residues. The V end lost 0 bases, the J end lost 8 bases, and 16 bases lay between the germline ends. CDR3 DNA: TGTGCCAGCAGCGTAGAAGGGTATCAAGGAGGTACGCAGTATTTT. It encodes CASSVEGYQGGTQYF.

The chain carries TRBV3-1 (or the pseudogene TRBV3-2) and TRBJ1-2, with a possible D match to TRBD1 (5 bases). This CDR3 contains 15 residues. CDR1 is LGHDT, CDR2 YNNKEL, per germline (reference sequence). Deletions cut 0 bases from V and 4 bases from J, with 12 bases between. The CDR3 nucleotides read TGTGCCAGCAGCCAAGATCCGGGGACTGGCTATGGCTACACCTTC. This translates into CASSQDPGTGYGYTF.

The chain joins TRBV9 to TRBJ1-6, with TRBD1 matching 10 bases. V dropped 0 bases and J dropped 7; count of bases not matched to a gene: 1. Per germline, CDR1 SGDLS and CDR2 YYNGEE. The CDR3 has 15 residues. The CDR3 DNA reads TGTGCCAGCAGCGTAGGGGGACAGGGGAATTCACCCCTCCACTTT. This encodes CASSVGGQGNSPLHF.